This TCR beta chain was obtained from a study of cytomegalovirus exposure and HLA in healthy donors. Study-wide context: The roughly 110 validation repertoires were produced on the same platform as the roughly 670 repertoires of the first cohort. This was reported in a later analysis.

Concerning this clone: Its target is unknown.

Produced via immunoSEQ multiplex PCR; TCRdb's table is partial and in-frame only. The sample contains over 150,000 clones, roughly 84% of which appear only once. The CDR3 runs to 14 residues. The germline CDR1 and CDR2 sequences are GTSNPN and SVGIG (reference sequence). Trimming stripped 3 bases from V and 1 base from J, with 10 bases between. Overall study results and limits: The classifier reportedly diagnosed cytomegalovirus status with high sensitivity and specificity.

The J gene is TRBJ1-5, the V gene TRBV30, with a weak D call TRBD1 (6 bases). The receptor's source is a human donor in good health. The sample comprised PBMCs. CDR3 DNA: TGTGCCTGGAGCGACCAGGGGAGCAATCAGCCCCAGCATTTT. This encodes CAWSDQGSNQPQHF.